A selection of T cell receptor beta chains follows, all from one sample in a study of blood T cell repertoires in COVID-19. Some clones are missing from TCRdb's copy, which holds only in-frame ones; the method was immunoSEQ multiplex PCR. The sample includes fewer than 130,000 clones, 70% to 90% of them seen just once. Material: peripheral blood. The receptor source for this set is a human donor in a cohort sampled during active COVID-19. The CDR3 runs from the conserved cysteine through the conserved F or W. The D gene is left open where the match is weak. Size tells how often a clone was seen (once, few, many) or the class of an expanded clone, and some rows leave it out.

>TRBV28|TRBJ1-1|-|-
CASPPPAGTNTEAFF
TGTGCCAGTCCTCCCCCCGCAGGCACGAACACTGAAGCTTTCTTT
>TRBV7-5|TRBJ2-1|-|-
CARSLQVREQFF
TGTGCCAGAAGCCTACAGGTCCGTGAGCAGTTCTTC
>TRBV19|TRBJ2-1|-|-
CASSIARYNEQFF
TGTGCCAGTAGTATAGCCAGATACAATGAGCAGTTCTTC
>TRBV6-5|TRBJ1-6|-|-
CASTGRGGAGSPLHF
TGTGCCAGCACTGGCCGCGGGGGAGCGGGGTCACCCCTCCACTTT
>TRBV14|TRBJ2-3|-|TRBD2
CASAIAGGPVTQYF
TGTGCCAGCGCTATTGCGGGGGGGCCTGTTACGCAGTATTTT
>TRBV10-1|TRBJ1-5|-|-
CASRQTTGRHSQPQHF
TGCGCCAGCAGGCAGACTACAGGGCGACACAGTCAGCCCCAGCATTTT
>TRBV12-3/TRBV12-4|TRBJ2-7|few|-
CASSFQGLNEQYF
TGTGCCAGCAGTTTTCAGGGATTGAACGAGCAGTACTTC
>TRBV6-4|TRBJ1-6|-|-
CASSEIRDSPLHF
TGTGCCAGCAGTGAGATACGGGATTCACCCCTCCACTTT
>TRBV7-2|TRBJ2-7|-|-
CASSSGGLRGDEQYF
TGTGCCAGCAGCTCTGGGGGGCTCAGGGGGGACGAGCAGTACTTC
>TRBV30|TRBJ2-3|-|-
CAWSVERMIGGPDTQYF
TGTGCCTGGAGTGTAGAAAGAATGATCGGGGGGCCAGATACGCAGTATTTT
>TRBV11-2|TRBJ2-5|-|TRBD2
CASSLQASGSGETQYF
TGTGCCAGCAGCTTACAGGCTAGCGGGAGTGGTGAGACCCAGTACTTC
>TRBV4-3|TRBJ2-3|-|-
CASSQEREFPSDTQYF
TGCGCCAGCAGCCAAGAGAGGGAGTTCCCCTCAGATACGCAGTATTTT
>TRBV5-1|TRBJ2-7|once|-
CASSRDTYEQYF
TGCGCCAGCAGCAGAGATACCTACGAGCAGTACTTC
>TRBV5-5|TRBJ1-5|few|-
CASSLTGAYSNQPQHF
TGTGCCAGCAGCTTGACAGGAGCTTATAGCAATCAGCCCCAGCATTTT
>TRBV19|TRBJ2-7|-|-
CASSIPADREGYEQYF
TGTGCCAGTAGTATACCCGCGGACAGGGAGGGTTACGAGCAGTACTTC
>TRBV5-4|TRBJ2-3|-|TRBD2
CASSLLPASGGATDTQYF
TGTGCCAGCAGCTTGCTCCCTGCTAGCGGGGGGGCCACAGATACGCAGTATTTT
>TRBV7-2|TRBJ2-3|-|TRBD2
CASSLAVGEREGRTDTQYF
TGTGCCAGCAGCTTAGCCGTAGGAGAACGGGAGGGCCGAACAGATACGCAGTATTTT
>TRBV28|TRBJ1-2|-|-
CASSLGGYGYTF
TGTGCCAGCAGCCTCGGGGGGTATGGCTACACCTTC
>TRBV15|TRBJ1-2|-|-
CATSSGQYGYTF
TGTGCCACCAGCAGCGGACAGTATGGCTACACCTTC
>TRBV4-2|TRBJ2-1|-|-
CASSQDPGPYNEQFF
TGTGCCAGCAGCCAAGATCCTGGGCCCTACAATGAGCAGTTCTTC
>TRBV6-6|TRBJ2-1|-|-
CASSWDVRGTATEQFF
TGTGCCAGCAGTTGGGATGTTCGCGGGACCGCGACGGAGCAGTTCTTC
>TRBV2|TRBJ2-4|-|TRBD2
CASSAELAGVKNIQYF
TGTGCCAGCAGTGCCGAACTAGCGGGGGTCAAAAACATTCAGTACTTC
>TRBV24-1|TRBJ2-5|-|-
CATSVGAQETQYF
TGTGCCACCAGTGTTGGAGCCCAAGAGACCCAGTACTTC
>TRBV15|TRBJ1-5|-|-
CATSPNPFDSFSNQPQHF
TGTGCCACTAGTCCTAATCCTTTCGACAGCTTTAGCAATCAGCCCCAGCATTTT
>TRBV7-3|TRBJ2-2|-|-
CASSSRLGSGELFF
TGTGCCAGCAGCTCCCGACTAGGTAGCGGGGAGCTGTTTTTT
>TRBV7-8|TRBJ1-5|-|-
CASSLRMDQPQHF
TGTGCCAGCAGCTTGAGGATGGATCAGCCCCAGCATTTT
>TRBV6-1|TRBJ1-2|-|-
CASSETQLNYGYTF
TGTGCCAGCAGTGAAACTCAACTGAACTATGGCTACACCTTC
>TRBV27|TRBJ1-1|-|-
CASCKQGRIEAFF
TGTGCCAGCTGCAAGCAGGGGCGGATTGAAGCTTTCTTT
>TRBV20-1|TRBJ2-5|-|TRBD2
CSASSGGKTQYF
TGCAGTGCTAGTAGCGGGGGGAAGACCCAGTACTTC
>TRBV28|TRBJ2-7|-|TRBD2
CASRVLAGNPSSYEQYF
TGTGCCAGCCGAGTACTAGCGGGAAATCCCAGCTCCTACGAGCAGTACTTC
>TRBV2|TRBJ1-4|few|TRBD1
CASSEWGTASNEKLFF
TGTGCCAGCAGTGAATGGGGGACAGCGTCGAATGAAAAACTGTTTTTT
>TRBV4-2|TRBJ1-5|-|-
CASSQGGPNQPQHF
TGTGCCAGCAGCCAAGGGGGGCCAAATCAGCCCCAGCATTTT
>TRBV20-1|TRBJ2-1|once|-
CSASHSKSYNEQFF
TGCAGTGCTAGTCACTCGAAATCCTACAATGAGCAGTTCTTC
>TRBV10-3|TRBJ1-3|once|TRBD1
CAISEPGQGTSGNTIYF
TGTGCCATCAGTGAGCCGGGACAGGGGACATCTGGAAACACCATATATTTT
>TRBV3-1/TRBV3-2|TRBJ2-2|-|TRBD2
CASRLAGEPAATGELFF
TGTGCCAGTCGACTAGCGGGAGAACCTGCGGCCACCGGGGAGCTGTTTTTT
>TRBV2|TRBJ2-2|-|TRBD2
CASKRELAGGFTGELFF
TGTGCCAGCAAAAGGGAGCTAGCGGGAGGATTTACCGGGGAGCTGTTTTTT
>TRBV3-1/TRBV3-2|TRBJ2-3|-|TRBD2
CASSPLAGSSTDTQYF
TGTGCCAGCAGCCCGCTAGCGGGTTCTAGCACAGATACGCAGTATTTT
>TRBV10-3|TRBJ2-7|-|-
CAITRDMVGNEQYF
TGTGCCATCACCCGGGACATGGTTGGGAACGAGCAGTACTTC
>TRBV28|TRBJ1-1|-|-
CASSLGRARTEAFF
TGTGCCAGCAGTTTAGGGAGAGCCCGCACTGAAGCTTTCTTT
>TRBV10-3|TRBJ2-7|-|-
CAIAEPSGWKYF
TGTGCCATCGCGGAACCATCGGGGTGGAAGTACTTC
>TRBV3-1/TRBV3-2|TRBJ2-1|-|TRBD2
CASSQDLRLGLPLDEQFF
TGTGCCAGCAGCCAAGATTTGCGTTTGGGACTACCCCTCGATGAGCAGTTCTTC
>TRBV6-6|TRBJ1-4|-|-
CASSYSAGEKLFF
TGTGCCAGCAGTTACTCGGCGGGGGAAAAACTGTTTTTT
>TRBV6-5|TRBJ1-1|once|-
CASSYSPRNTEAFF
TGTGCCAGCAGTTACTCGCCCAGGAACACTGAAGCTTTCTTT
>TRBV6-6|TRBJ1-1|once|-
CASSYSEANTEAFF
TGTGCCAGCAGTTACTCCGAAGCGAACACTGAAGCTTTCTTT
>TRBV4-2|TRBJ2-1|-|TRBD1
CASSRPDRDYYNEQFF
TGTGCCAGCAGCCGCCCCGACAGGGATTATTACAATGAGCAGTTCTTC
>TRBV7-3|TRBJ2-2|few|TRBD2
CASSLASGANTGELFF
TGTGCCAGCAGCTTAGCTAGCGGGGCGAACACCGGGGAGCTGTTTTTT
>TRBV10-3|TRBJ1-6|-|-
CAISEDRSSPLHF
TGTGCCATCAGTGAAGACAGAAGTTCACCCCTCCACTTT
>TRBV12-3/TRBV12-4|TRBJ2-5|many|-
CASSLGRGETQYF
TGTGCCAGCAGCCTGGGGAGAGGTGAGACCCAGTACTTC
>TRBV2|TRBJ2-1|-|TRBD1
CASSTTGGEQFF
TGTGCCAGCAGTACGACAGGGGGTGAGCAGTTCTTC
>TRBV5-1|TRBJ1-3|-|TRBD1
CASSYAQGVAGNTIYF
TGCGCCAGCAGTTATGCACAGGGGGTAGCTGGAAACACCATATATTTT
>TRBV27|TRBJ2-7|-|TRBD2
CASSSGTSGREEQYF
TGTGCCAGCAGTTCCGGGACTAGCGGGAGAGAAGAGCAGTACTTC
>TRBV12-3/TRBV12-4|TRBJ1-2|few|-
CASIRKGVSGYTF
TGTGCCAGCATCCGAAAGGGAGTCTCTGGCTACACCTTC
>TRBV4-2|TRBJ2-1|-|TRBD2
CASSQAGLAGVAGDEQFF
TGTGCCAGCAGCCAAGCGGGACTAGCGGGAGTTGCCGGCGATGAGCAGTTCTTC
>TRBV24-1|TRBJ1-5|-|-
CATSPRGIGSNQPQHF
TGTGCCACCAGTCCCCGGGGGATAGGGAGCAATCAGCCCCAGCATTTT
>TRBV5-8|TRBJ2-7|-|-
CASSLVWVSRGNEQYF
TGTGCCAGCAGCTTGGTGTGGGTGTCAAGAGGGAACGAGCAGTACTTC